The rows below give T cell receptor beta chains drawn from one sample of a study of T-cell reconstitution after alpha-beta-depleted transplantation in children. TCRdb called the PCR reads again in MiXCR, with one record for every CDR3 protein. The sample lists around 340,000 distinct CDR3 sequences, about 14% occurring once. Material: PBMCs, obtained from the stem cell graft. The receptor source for this set is a human donor who donated a stem cell graft to a child with Fanconi anemia. Both conserved end residues are part of each CDR3. A D gene is named only where the DNA matches it firmly. Expanded clones are given a class, and other clones once, few, many or no size at all.

clone_size	v_call	j_call	d_call	cdr3_nt	cdr3_aa
.	TRBV7-2	TRBJ1-2	.	TGTGCCAGCAGTGTAGGTGTGCGGGACTATGGCTACACCTTC	CASSVGVRDYGYTF
many	TRBV5-1	TRBJ1-5	.	TGCGCCAGCAGCTTGGGAGATCCCGACAATCAGCCCCAGCATTTT	CASSLGDPDNQPQHF
.	TRBV18	TRBJ1-2	.	TGTGCCAGCTCACCGCCCGGCGAGTATGGCTACACCTTC	CASSPPGEYGYTF
.	TRBV20-1	TRBJ1-5	TRBD1	TGCAGTGCTCCTCCGGGACAGCTCTTCCCGCCCCAGCATTTT	CSAPPGQLFPPQHF
few	TRBV27	TRBJ2-6	.	TGTGCCAGCAGTTTCACGGACCTAGACTCTGGGGCCAACGTCCTGACTTTC	CASSFTDLDSGANVLTF
many	TRBV7-2	TRBJ2-5	TRBD1	TGTGCCAGCAGCTTAGCCGGGACAGGGGAAGAGACCCAGTACTTC	CASSLAGTGEETQYF
few	TRBV5-6	TRBJ1-5	.	TGTGCCAGCAGCATTCCTTCAGGGCCCCAGCATTTT	CASSIPSGPQHF
.	TRBV4-3	TRBJ1-1	.	TGCGCCAGCAGCCCCCTGGGGGGGGGAAAAGACACTGAAGCTTTCTTT	CASSPLGGGKDTEAFF
few	TRBV5-1	TRBJ2-7	TRBD1	TGCGCCAGCAGCTTCGATGGGACAGGGGGCCGTGAGCAGTACTTC	CASSFDGTGGREQYF
.	TRBV28	TRBJ1-1	.	TGTGCCAGCAGTTTACCGCCAGGGATTCTCACTGAAGCTTTCTTT	CASSLPPGILTEAFF
many	TRBV7-3	TRBJ1-2	TRBD1	TGTGCCAGCTACGTGACAGGGCAAAGCTATGGCTACACCTTC	CASYVTGQSYGYTF
few	TRBV7-9	TRBJ1-2	TRBD1	TGTGCCAGCAGCTTGGGACAGGGTTATGGGTATGGCTACACCTTC	CASSLGQGYGYGYTF
.	TRBV5-1	TRBJ2-6	.	TGCGCCAGCAGAGACAGGACTGGGGCCAACGTCCTGACTTTC	CASRDRTGANVLTF
.	TRBV20-1	TRBJ2-1	.	TGCAGTGCTACCGGGACATCGAGCTCCTACAATGAGCAGTTCTTC	CSATGTSSSYNEQFF
.	TRBV9	TRBJ2-3	.	TGTGCCAGCAGCGTTGGCCGGGGTGAAATAGATACGCAGTATTTT	CASSVGRGEIDTQYF
few	TRBV6-5	TRBJ2-2	.	TGTGCCAGCAGTTACCCTTACAGGGCCGGGGAGCTGTTTTTT	CASSYPYRAGELFF
.	TRBV6-1	TRBJ1-3	TRBD1	TGTGCCAGCGGGGGACAGGCTTATGGAAACACCATATATTTT	CASGGQAYGNTIYF
.	TRBV7-9	TRBJ2-2	TRBD1	TGTGCCAGCAGCTCTGGGGGACAGTTGAACACCGGGGAGCTGTTTTTT	CASSSGGQLNTGELFF
.	TRBV5-1	TRBJ2-1	TRBD2	TGCGCCAGCAGCTTGGAACCTAGCGGCGAGCAGTTCTTC	CASSLEPSGEQFF
few	TRBV2	TRBJ2-5	.	TGTGCCAGCAGTGAAGAGGGGGGAAAAGAGACCCAGTACTTC	CASSEEGGKETQYF
many	TRBV6-6	TRBJ1-4	TRBD1	TGTGCCAGCAGTGACAGGGTGGGGGCTACTAATGAAAAACTGTTTTTT	CASSDRVGATNEKLFF
many	TRBV12-3/TRBV12-4	TRBJ2-3	.	TGTGCCAGCAGTTGGGGGACTGCAGATACGCAGTATTTT	CASSWGTADTQYF
many	TRBV28	TRBJ2-6	.	TGTGCCAGCAGGTTTAGCTCTGGGGCCAACGTCCTGACTTTC	CASRFSSGANVLTF
few	TRBV7-3	TRBJ2-5	.	TGTGCCAGCAGCTTAAACAGGGAAGAGACCCAGTACTTC	CASSLNREETQYF
once	TRBV12-3/TRBV12-4	TRBJ2-7	.	TGTGCCAGCAGCCCTGGAGGGGGATTGTTGTACTTC	CASSPGGGLLYF
few	TRBV5-1	TRBJ2-3	TRBD2	TGCGCCAGCAGCTTTGGGCCGGCTAGCGGCAGCACAGATACGCAGTATTTT	CASSFGPASGSTDTQYF
.	TRBV5-1	TRBJ1-3	TRBD1	TGCGCCAGCAGCCGGGACCCACAGGGGACCTCTGGAAACACCATATATTTT	CASSRDPQGTSGNTIYF
.	TRBV5-1	TRBJ2-3	.	TGCGCCAGCAGCTTGAGCCAACAGGCTGGGCAGTATTTT	CASSLSQQAGQYF
.	TRBV5-6	TRBJ2-3	.	TGTGCCAGCAGCTCAGAGCCAAGTGCAGATACGCAGTATTTT	CASSSEPSADTQYF
.	TRBV5-6	TRBJ2-3	TRBD1	TGTGCCAGCAGCAGAGACAGGGAAGATACGCAGTATTTT	CASSRDREDTQYF
.	TRBV27	TRBJ2-2	.	TGTGCCAGCAGTTTTATCCCTATAATCACCGGGGAGCTGTTTTTT	CASSFIPIITGELFF
many	TRBV10-3	TRBJ1-2	.	TGTGCCACCCTCCCCAGTGGTGGTTATGGCTACACCTTC	CATLPSGGYGYTF
.	TRBV10-3	TRBJ2-2	.	TGTGCCTCTAGAGTAGGATCCGGGGAGCTGTTTTTT	CASRVGSGELFF
.	TRBV5-1	TRBJ2-1	TRBD2	TGCGCCAGCAGCTTGGCCGCTAGCGGGGGGGTGTCCTACAATGAGCAGTTCTTC	CASSLAASGGVSYNEQFF
.	TRBV7-2	TRBJ2-1	TRBD2	TGTGCCAGCAGCCCTACTCCGGGACTAGCCCCCTACAATGAGCAGTTCTTC	CASSPTPGLAPYNEQFF
.	TRBV3-1	TRBJ1-2	.	TGTGCCAGCAGCGGGGCTGGCTACACCTTC	CASSGAGYTF
few	TRBV11-2	TRBJ2-4	TRBD2	TGTGCCAGCGAATGGGCTAGCGGCAACATTCAGTACTTC	CASEWASGNIQYF
many	TRBV12-3/TRBV12-4	TRBJ2-5	.	TGTGCCAGCAGTTTAGCGGAACAAGAGACCCAGTACTTC	CASSLAEQETQYF
few	TRBV7-2	TRBJ1-2	TRBD1	TGTGCCAGCAGCCCCGACAGGGTCGGAGGCTACACCTTC	CASSPDRVGGYTF
few	TRBV12-3/TRBV12-4	TRBJ2-1	.	TGTGCCAGCAGTTTCGAAGGCGATGAGCAGTTCTTC	CASSFEGDEQFF
.	TRBV10-3	TRBJ2-5	.	TGTGCCACCGGTCCCCAACAAGAGACCCAGTACTTC	CATGPQQETQYF
many	TRBV12-3/TRBV12-4	TRBJ1-1	.	TGTGCCAGCAGTTTGAGACGGGAAGCTTTCTTT	CASSLRREAFF
few	TRBV20-1	TRBJ1-2	.	TGCAGTGGTCGGAACTATGGCTACACCTTC	CSGRNYGYTF
.	TRBV6-1	TRBJ1-3	.	TGTGCCAGCAGTATTTTTGACTCTGGAAACACCATATATTTT	CASSIFDSGNTIYF
once	TRBV7-7	TRBJ1-3	.	TGTGCCAGCAGCTTATCCCCCTCTGGAAACACCATATATTTT	CASSLSPSGNTIYF
.	TRBV28	TRBJ1-5	.	TGTGCCAGCAGTTTAAGGTCCGGGGTCAGGCCCCAGCATTTT	CASSLRSGVRPQHF
.	TRBV7-9	TRBJ1-6	.	TGTGCCAGCAGCCCACAGGGATACAATTCACCCCTCCACTTT	CASSPQGYNSPLHF
many	TRBV20-1	TRBJ1-1	TRBD1	TGCAGTGCTGAACAGGGGTTCTTGAACACTGAAGCTTTCTTT	CSAEQGFLNTEAFF
.	TRBV7-9	TRBJ2-5	.	TGTGCCAGCAGCCCCCGGAACTTTAAAGAGACCCAGTACTTC	CASSPRNFKETQYF